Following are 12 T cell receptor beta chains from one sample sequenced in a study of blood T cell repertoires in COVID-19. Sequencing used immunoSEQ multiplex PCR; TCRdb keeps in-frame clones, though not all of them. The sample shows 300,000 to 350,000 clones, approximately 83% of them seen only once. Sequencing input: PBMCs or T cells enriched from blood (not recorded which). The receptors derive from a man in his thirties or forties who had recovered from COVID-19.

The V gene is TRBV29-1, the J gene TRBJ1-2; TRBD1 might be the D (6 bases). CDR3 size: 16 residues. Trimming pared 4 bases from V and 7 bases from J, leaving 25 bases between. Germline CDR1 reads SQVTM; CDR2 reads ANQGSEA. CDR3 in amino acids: CSVGSGTGRGDPGYTF. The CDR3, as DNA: TGCAGCGTTGGCTCCGGTACAGGGAGAGGCGATCCTGGCTACACCTTC.

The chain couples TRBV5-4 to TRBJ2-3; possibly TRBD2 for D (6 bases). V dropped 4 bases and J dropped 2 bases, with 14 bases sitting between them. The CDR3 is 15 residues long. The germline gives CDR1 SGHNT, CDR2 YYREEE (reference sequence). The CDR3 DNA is TGTGCCAGCAGCCTACCGGACTATTCCACAGATACGCAGTATTTT. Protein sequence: CASSLPDYSTDTQYF.

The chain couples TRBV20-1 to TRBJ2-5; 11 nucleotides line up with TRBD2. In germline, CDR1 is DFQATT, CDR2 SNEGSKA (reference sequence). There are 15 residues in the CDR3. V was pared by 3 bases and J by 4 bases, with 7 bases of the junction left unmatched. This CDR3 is CSASSSGGPGETQYF. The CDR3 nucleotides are TGCAGTGCTAGTTCTAGCGGGGGGCCAGGAGAGACCCAGTACTTC.

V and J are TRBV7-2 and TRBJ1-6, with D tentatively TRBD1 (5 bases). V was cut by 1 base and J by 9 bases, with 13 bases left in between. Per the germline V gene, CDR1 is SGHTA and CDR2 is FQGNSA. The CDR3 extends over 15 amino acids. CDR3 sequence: CASSLDRTSASPLHF. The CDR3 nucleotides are TGTGCCAGCAGCTTAGATCGGACATCTGCTTCACCCCTCCACTTT.

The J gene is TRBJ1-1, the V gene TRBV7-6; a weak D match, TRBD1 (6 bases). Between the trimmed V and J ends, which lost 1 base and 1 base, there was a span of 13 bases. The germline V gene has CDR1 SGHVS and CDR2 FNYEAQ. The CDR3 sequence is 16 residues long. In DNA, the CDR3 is TGTGCCAGCAGCTTAGATCCCGGGACACAGAACACTGAAGCTTTCTTT. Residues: CASSLDPGTQNTEAFF.

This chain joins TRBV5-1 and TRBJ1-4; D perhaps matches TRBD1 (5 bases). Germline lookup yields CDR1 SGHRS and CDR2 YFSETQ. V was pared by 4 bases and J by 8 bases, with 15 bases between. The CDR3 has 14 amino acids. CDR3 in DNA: TGCGCCAGCAGCCCAAACCAGGGAACCGAAAAACTGTTTTTT. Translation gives CASSPNQGTEKLFF.

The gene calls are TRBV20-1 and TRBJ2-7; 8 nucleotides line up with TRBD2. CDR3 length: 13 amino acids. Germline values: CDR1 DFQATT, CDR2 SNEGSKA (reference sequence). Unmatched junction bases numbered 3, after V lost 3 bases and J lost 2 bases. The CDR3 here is CSASSGEPYEQYF. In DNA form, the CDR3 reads TGCAGTGCTAGTAGCGGGGAGCCCTACGAGCAGTACTTC.

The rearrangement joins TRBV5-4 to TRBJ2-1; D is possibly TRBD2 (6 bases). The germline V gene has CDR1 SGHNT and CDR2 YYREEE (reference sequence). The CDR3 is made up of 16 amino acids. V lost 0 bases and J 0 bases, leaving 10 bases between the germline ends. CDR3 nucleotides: TGTGCCAGCAGCTTGGGCGGGGCCTCCTCCTACAATGAGCAGTTCTTC. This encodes CASSLGGASSYNEQFF.

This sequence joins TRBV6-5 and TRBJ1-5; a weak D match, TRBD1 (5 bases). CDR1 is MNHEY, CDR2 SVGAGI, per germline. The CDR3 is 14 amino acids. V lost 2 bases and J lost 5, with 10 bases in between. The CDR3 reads CASSYGRGDQPQHF. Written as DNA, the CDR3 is TGTGCCAGCAGTTACGGGAGGGGTGATCAGCCCCAGCATTTT.

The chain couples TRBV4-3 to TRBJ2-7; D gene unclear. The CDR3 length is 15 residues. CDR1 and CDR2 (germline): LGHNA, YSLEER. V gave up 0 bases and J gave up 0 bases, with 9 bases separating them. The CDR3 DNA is TGCGCCAGCAGCCAAGATGAAGCTTACTCCTACGAGCAGTACTTC. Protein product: CASSQDEAYSYEQYF.

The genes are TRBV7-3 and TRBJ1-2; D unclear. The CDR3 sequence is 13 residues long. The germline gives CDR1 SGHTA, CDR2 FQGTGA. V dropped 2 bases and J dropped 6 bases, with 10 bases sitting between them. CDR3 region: CASSLSRRDGYTF. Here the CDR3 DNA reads TGTGCCAGCAGCTTATCGCGAAGAGATGGCTACACCTTC.

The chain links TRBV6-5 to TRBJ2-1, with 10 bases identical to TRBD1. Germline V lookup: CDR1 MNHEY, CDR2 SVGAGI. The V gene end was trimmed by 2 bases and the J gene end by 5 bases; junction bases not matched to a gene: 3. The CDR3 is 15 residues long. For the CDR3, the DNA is TGTGCCAGCAGTTACGGCGGACAGGGGGACAATGAGCAGTTCTTC. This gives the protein CASSYGGQGDNEQFF.